A single sample gave rise to the 3 T cell receptor beta chains below, sequenced in a study of CD8+CD57+ T cells in acquired aplastic anemia. Patients who underwent sequencing had shown CD8+CD57+ cell expansion by flow cytometry. Genomic DNA served as template for TCR beta VDJ and CDR3 profiling. In TCRdb, the reads were re-called with MiXCR into one record per CDR3 protein. This table has around 220,000 distinct CDR3 sequences, approximately 51% appearing once. The specimen sequenced was sorted CD4+, CD8+, or CD8+CD57+ T cells (not recorded which) from PBMCs. These receptors came from a human donor with aplastic anemia.

This clonotype has ten or more counts. J is TRBJ2-5 and V is TRBV5-1; weak D call: TRBD2 (6 bases). The germline V gene has CDR1 SGHRS and CDR2 YFSETQ. The CDR3 has 15 residues. The V end lost 1 base, the J end lost 2 bases, and 12 bases lay between the germline ends. The CDR3 DNA follows: TGCGCCAGCAGCTTGCAACTAGCCGTGCAAGAGACCCAGTACTTC. Protein product: CASSLQLAVQETQYF.

In regard to this clonotype: A much larger clone sits a single nucleotide away, making a read error possible. V is TRBV7-9 and J is TRBJ1-6; D is possibly TRBD1 (6 bases). The germline V and J ends were trimmed by 5 bases and 8 bases, with 16 bases remaining between them. Germline CDR1 SEHNR, CDR2 FQNEAQ (reference sequence). This CDR3 is built from 15 residues. As DNA, the CDR3 is TGTGCCAGCAGCCAAGTGACAGGTGGAGATTCACCCCTCCACTTT. Translated, it gives CASSQVTGGDSPLHF.

This clonotype was recorded at least ten times. This sequence joins TRBV6-6 and TRBJ1-4; 8 nucleotides match TRBD1. The CDR3 is made up of 15 amino acids. Germline CDR1 reads MNHNY; CDR2 reads SVGAGI (reference sequence). After removal of 5 bases from V and 7 bases from J, the junction contained 9 bases not matched to a gene. The CDR3 here is CASSQDRGGGEKLFF. The CDR3 DNA reads TGTGCCAGCAGTCAAGACAGGGGAGGGGGTGAAAAACTGTTTTTT.